The entry that follows covers one TCR beta chain sequence. This sample is drawn from a study of blood T cells in healthy people across ages. They isolated at least 6 million PBMCs from each sample. Next came a second PCR, run for roughly 6 to 11 cycles, which used a sample-barcoded 5' primer along with a J-beta primer mix. TCRdb passed the 5' RACE reads through MiXCR, listing each CDR3 protein once. The sample lists around 900,000 distinct CDR3 sequences; 45% to 60% were seen once. The germline gives CDR1 SEHNR, CDR2 FQNEAQ (reference sequence). The CDR3 is 12 residues long. Trimming stripped 5 bases from V and 5 bases from J, with 6 bases between.

The sample was blood. The rearrangement uses TRBV7-9 and TRBJ1-4; D gene uncertain. The clonotype originates from a woman aged 55-70 years in good health. This chain's CDR3 is CASSPPNEKLFF. CDR3 DNA sequence: TGTGCCAGCAGCCCACCAAATGAAAAACTGTTTTTT.